Listed below are T cell receptor beta chains from one sample, sequenced in a study of blood T cells in healthy people across ages. TCRdb re-called the 5' RACE reads with MiXCR, one entry per CDR3 protein. Among 600,000 to 1,000,000 distinct CDR3 sequences listed, 55% to 70% were seen once. The sequenced material came from blood. These receptors all come from a young man in good health. Each CDR3 is given with its conserved first and last residue. The D gene is left open where the match is weak. The listing skips clone size in some rows; elsewhere it reads once, few, many or a size class.

J	D	size	V	DNA	CDR3
TRBJ2-1	.	.	TRBV25-1	TGTGCCAGCAGTGGCACGGGGGCGACTAGCTCCTACAATGGGCAGTTCTTC	CASSGTGATSSYNGQFF
TRBJ2-7	.	.	TRBV6-6	TGTGCCAGCAGGACAAATTCCTACGAGCAGTACTTC	CASRTNSYEQYF
TRBJ1-2	.	.	TRBV6-2/TRBV6-3	TGTGCCAGCGGAGCCAGGGCCTATGGCTACACCTTC	CASGARAYGYTF
TRBJ2-1	.	many	TRBV9	TGTGCCAGCAGCGTAGCTCTCGGACTCGCAAATGAGCAGTTCTTC	CASSVALGLANEQFF
TRBJ2-3	.	.	TRBV6-4	TGTGCCAGCAGTGAAACGGAGACAGATACGCAGTATTTT	CASSETETDTQYF
TRBJ2-1	TRBD2	.	TRBV20-1	TGCAGTGCTGATCGGGGGGGCCGCGTTAATGAGCAGTTCTTC	CSADRGGRVNEQFF
TRBJ1-4	.	.	TRBV30	TGTGCCCGGGGCAGGCTAAATGAAAAACTGTTTTTT	CARGRLNEKLFF
TRBJ2-1	.	.	TRBV20-1	TGCAGTGCTAGAGATACCACAGGGAACTCCTACAATGAGCAGTTCTTC	CSARDTTGNSYNEQFF
TRBJ2-3	.	.	TRBV29-1	TGCAGCGGTGTGAGTGGAGATACGCAGTATTTT	CSGVSGDTQYF
TRBJ2-5	.	.	TRBV11-2	TGTGCCAGCAGCTCCTATTGGGGGGATCAAGAGACCCAGTACTTC	CASSSYWGDQETQYF
TRBJ2-5	TRBD2	few	TRBV4-2	TGTGCCAGCAGCCAAGCGCTAGCGGGTGGTGAGACCCAGTACTTC	CASSQALAGGETQYF
TRBJ2-7	.	.	TRBV20-1	TGCAGTGCTAGGCCCAACCTCAGGGCAGGGCTCCACGAGCAGTACTTC	CSARPNLRAGLHEQYF
TRBJ2-1	.	few	TRBV25-1	TGTGCCAGCAGTGCCCCCCCCCGCAATGAGCAGTTCTTC	CASSAPPRNEQFF
TRBJ2-1	TRBD2	.	TRBV25-1	TGTGCCAGCAGTGATCCACTAGCGGGAGGCCCCGGCTACAATGAGCAGTTCTTC	CASSDPLAGGPGYNEQFF
TRBJ2-7	TRBD2	few	TRBV7-9	TGTGCCACGGGGAGGGGTACCTACGAGCAGTACTTC	CATGRGTYEQYF
TRBJ2-5	TRBD1	few	TRBV3-1	TGTGCCAGCAGCCAAACAGGGGGGACCCAGTACTTC	CASSQTGGTQYF
TRBJ2-3	TRBD2	few	TRBV12-3/TRBV12-4	TGTGCCAGCAGTTACCTAGCGGGAGTGGGGGATACGCAGTATTTT	CASSYLAGVGDTQYF
TRBJ2-7	.	once	TRBV20-1	TGCAGTGCCCAAAAGACAGGCCTTTACGAGCAGTACTTC	CSAQKTGLYEQYF
TRBJ2-6	TRBD1	.	TRBV5-4	TGTGCCAGCAGCGCGGGGACAGGGTGGTCCTCTGGGGCCAACGTCCTGACTTTC	CASSAGTGWSSGANVLTF
TRBJ2-2	.	.	TRBV7-2	TGTGCCAGCAGCGGCACGCGACCGACCGGGGAGCTGTTTTTT	CASSGTRPTGELFF
TRBJ2-1	TRBD2	.	TRBV7-2	TGTGCCAGCAACACCCTAGCGGGGGGTTTGTACAATGAGCAGTTCTTC	CASNTLAGGLYNEQFF
TRBJ2-1	.	.	TRBV27	TGTGCCAGCAGTTTGGCACCTGGGTCCTACAATGAGCAGTTCTTC	CASSLAPGSYNEQFF
TRBJ1-1	.	.	TRBV10-3	TGTGCCATCAGTGATCTGTCGGGGGCTGAAGCTTTCTTT	CAISDLSGAEAFF
TRBJ1-6	.	.	TRBV14	TGTGCCAGCAGCCAAGAGGCGGGGTTGGATTCACCCCTCCACTTT	CASSQEAGLDSPLHF
TRBJ1-5	.	.	TRBV24-1	TGTGCCACCAGTGAATCCTACAGGAATCAGCCCCAGCATTTT	CATSESYRNQPQHF
TRBJ1-2	.	.	TRBV4-1	TGCGCCAGCAGCCAAGTGGGTACGGGCGGCTACACCTTC	CASSQVGTGGYTF
TRBJ2-5	.	.	TRBV5-1	TGCGCCAGCGCTGGGGGAGGTCCAGGAGAGACCCAGTACTTC	CASAGGGPGETQYF
TRBJ2-7	TRBD1	.	TRBV5-1	TGCGCCAGCAGGATAGGACAGGGTTCCAACGAGCAGTACTTC	CASRIGQGSNEQYF
TRBJ1-1	.	.	TRBV29-1	TGCAGCCTAACCTGGGGGGCTGAAGCTTTCTTT	CSLTWGAEAFF
TRBJ2-6	.	.	TRBV4-3	TGCGCCAGCAGCCCCCTGCCAGGGACTGGGGCCAACGTCCTGACTTTC	CASSPLPGTGANVLTF
TRBJ2-7	TRBD2	.	TRBV28	TGTGCCAGCAAACCGGGACTAGCGGGCAACGAGCAGTACTTC	CASKPGLAGNEQYF
TRBJ1-1	.	.	TRBV7-9	TGTGCCAGCAGCTTAGACGGGGGCCCTGAAGCTTTCTTT	CASSLDGGPEAFF
TRBJ1-2	.	.	TRBV6-2/TRBV6-3	TGTGCCAGCAGAAACGACAGGACGCCCTTTAACTATGGCTACACCTTC	CASRNDRTPFNYGYTF
TRBJ2-1	.	.	TRBV29-1	TGCAGCGTGTGTTACAGGGCGCTTGACAATGAGCAGTTCTTC	CSVCYRALDNEQFF
TRBJ2-1	TRBD1	few	TRBV6-2/TRBV6-3	TGTGCCAGCAGACTAGACAGGGGCCGATACAATGAGCAGTTCTTC	CASRLDRGRYNEQFF
TRBJ1-6	TRBD1	.	TRBV20-1	TGCAGTGCTCCGGGACAGATTAAGTCACCCCTCCACTTT	CSAPGQIKSPLHF
TRBJ1-1	.	once	TRBV5-5	TGTGCCAGCAGCTCTCGCTCGCGTCCGGGGCTCCACCGGAACACTGAAGCTTTCTTT	CASSSRSRPGLHRNTEAFF
TRBJ2-7	.	.	TRBV20-1	TGCAGTGCTAGAAATCAGCGGGTTGGGGCCTACGAGCAGTACTTC	CSARNQRVGAYEQYF
TRBJ2-3	.	few	TRBV10-3	TGTGCCATCAGTAGCCACATCGACTCCGGGGCGCAGTATTTT	CAISSHIDSGAQYF
TRBJ2-1	TRBD2	few	TRBV20-1	TGCAGTGCTAGAGATCGGATGAAACTAGCGGGGTACAATGAGCAGTTCTTC	CSARDRMKLAGYNEQFF
TRBJ2-1	.	.	TRBV7-2	TGTGCCAGCAGCCGACATTCGGAGGGCGGGAACGATGAGCAGTTCTTC	CASSRHSEGGNDEQFF
TRBJ2-7	TRBD1	once	TRBV7-6	TGTGCCAGCAGTAGGGACAGGGTCGAGCAGTACTTC	CASSRDRVEQYF
TRBJ2-1	.	.	TRBV7-9	TGTGCCAGCAGCTTTGCTAGACTGGGAGTGTCGCAGTTCTTC	CASSFARLGVSQFF
TRBJ1-2	.	.	TRBV29-1	TGCAGCGTTGAAAAGGGGGTAGGTGGCTACACCTTC	CSVEKGVGGYTF
TRBJ2-3	.	.	TRBV27	TGTGCCAGCAGTGCCGACTTATCCCATACGCAGTATTTT	CASSADLSHTQYF
TRBJ2-5	TRBD2	once	TRBV29-1	TGCAGCGTTGATCGGACTAGCGGGTTTGAGCAGTACTTC	CSVDRTSGFEQYF
TRBJ2-7	.	.	TRBV29-1	TGCAGCGTTAACCAGGGTAACTACGAGCAGTACTTC	CSVNQGNYEQYF
TRBJ2-5	TRBD2	few	TRBV18	TGTGCCAGCTCACCACTCCGCGGGGGAGAGACCCAGTACTTC	CASSPLRGGETQYF
TRBJ1-2	.	few	TRBV5-1	TGCGCCAGCAGCATCGACGGTGACTATGGCTACACCTTC	CASSIDGDYGYTF
TRBJ1-2	.	.	TRBV20-1	TGCAGTGCGTTGGATTTGGGGGGCTGCCAACATAACTATGGCTACACCTTC	CSALDLGGCQHNYGYTF
TRBJ2-1	TRBD1	few	TRBV14	TGTGCCAGCAGCTTCAGGGGGCAGAGCTCCTACAATGAGCAGTTCTTC	CASSFRGQSSYNEQFF
TRBJ1-2	.	.	TRBV7-9	TGTGCCAGCAGCCTAGATCTGAGCACGCTCTCGATCTATGGCTACACCTTC	CASSLDLSTLSIYGYTF
TRBJ1-5	.	few	TRBV5-1	TGCGCCAGCAGCTTGGCCGGGAGGGACTATCAGCCCCAGCATTTT	CASSLAGRDYQPQHF
TRBJ2-1	.	.	TRBV21-1	TGTGCCAGCAGCAAATGTTTGGCTAGCGGAAACAATGAGCAGTTCTTC	CASSKCLASGNNEQFF
TRBJ2-3	TRBD2	.	TRBV12-3/TRBV12-4	TGTGCCAGCAGTTTGTTCGGGAGGGGGGCAGATACGCAGTATTTT	CASSLFGRGADTQYF
TRBJ2-1	TRBD2	.	TRBV7-2	TGTGCCAGCAGCTTACTGGAAATAGCGGGGGGGCCGTGGGAGCAGTTCTTC	CASSLLEIAGGPWEQFF
TRBJ2-7	TRBD2	.	TRBV7-2	TGTGCCAGCAGCTTAGTAATGGGGCGGGAGATCGAGCAGTACTTC	CASSLVMGREIEQYF
TRBJ2-6	.	few	TRBV6-6	TGTGCCAGCAGTTACAGGGGCTCGGAGGCCAACGTCCTGACTTTC	CASSYRGSEANVLTF